The clone carrying this T cell receptor beta chain has just a few counts. Its antigen is still unknown. This sample was included in a study of identical twins. Study results and limitations: Analyses of zero insertions could, in part, be confounded by invariant MAIT and iNKT cells. Within monozygotic twins, out-of-frame TCR alpha sharing was underestimated by the models.

The J segment lost 4 bases and the V segment lost 2 bases, leaving 4 bases of the junction unmatched. Germline V gene data show CDR1 as DFQATT and CDR2 as SNEGSKA (reference sequence). The CDR3 totals 13 residues. TCRdb re-derived calls from the 5' RACE reads in MiXCR, one entry per CDR3 protein. The profile shows some 1,700,000 distinct CDR3 sequences, 25% to 35% of them singletons. The rearrangement joins TRBV20-1 to TRBJ1-2; 7 nucleotides align to TRBD1. The receptor was isolated from a newborn girl in good health. Sequenced input: cord blood. The CDR3 DNA reads TGCAGTGCTAGAATTTACAGGGGCTATGGCTACACCTTC. Protein: CSARIYRGYGYTF.